The clone carrying this T cell receptor beta chain was seen many times. Germline loops: CDR1 SGHKS, CDR2 YYEKEE (reference sequence). CDR3 length: 15 residues. Trimming shortened V by 5 bases and J by 4 bases, and 15 bases separated the two germline ends. The data derive from a study of blood T cell repertoires in COVID-19. Overall study: PBMCs, B-cell-depleted T cells, or T cells were the source of the cDNA or gDNA that made up the material.

Produced via immunoSEQ multiplex PCR; TCRdb's table is partial and in-frame only. The profile covers 250,000 or so clones, with 70% to 80% appearing a single time and around 3.4% taken by the ten largest. This TCR derives from a woman older than 75 with acute or convalescent COVID-19. The J gene is TRBJ1-4, the V gene TRBV5-5; D is perhaps TRBD1 (5 bases). Sequences were obtained from peripheral blood. CDR3 DNA: TGTGCCAGCAGTCCCTCGTCGGGGGGTAATGAAAAACTGTTTTTT. This codes for CASSPSSGGNEKLFF.